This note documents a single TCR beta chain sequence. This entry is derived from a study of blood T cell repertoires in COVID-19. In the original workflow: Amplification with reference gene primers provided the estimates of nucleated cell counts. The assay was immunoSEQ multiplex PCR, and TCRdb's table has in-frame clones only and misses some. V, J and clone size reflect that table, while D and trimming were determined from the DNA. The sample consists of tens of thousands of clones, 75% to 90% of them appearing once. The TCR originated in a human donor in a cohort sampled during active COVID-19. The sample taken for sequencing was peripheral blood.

DNA for the CDR3: TGTGCCAGCAGTGATCCTAAAGGGGGCAATCAGCCCCAGCATTTT. This codes for CASSDPKGGNQPQHF. The V and J genes are TRBV6-1 and TRBJ1-5, with D tentatively TRBD1 (5 bases). CDR1 and CDR2 (germline): MNHNS, SASEGT. The CDR3 has 15 residues. The ends were cut back, 3 bases at V and 2 bases at J, with 11 bases in the middle.